This T cell receptor (beta chain) appears in the sequencing data of a study of OX40 agonist ivuxolimab in advanced cancers. The table came from immunoSEQ multiplex PCR; TCRdb's copy has only in-frame clones and leaves some out. The data hold approximately 82,000 clones, with around four fifths observed a single time. The input for sequencing was CD4+ or CD8+ T cells sorted from blood, taken in a trial of the OX40 agonist ivuxolimab. This receptor was identified in an adult with an advanced solid tumor such as melanoma, head and neck, liver or kidney cancer.

The CDR3 region is CASSVGGDGAGELFF. CDR3 sequence (DNA): TGCGCCAGCAGCGTCGGAGGAGATGGAGCCGGGGAGCTGTTTTTT. The chain joins TRBV5-1 to TRBJ2-2, with D maybe TRBD2 (5 bases). V was shortened by 4 bases and J by 6 bases, with 16 bases between the two germline ends. The CDR3 sequence is 15 residues long. Germline values: CDR1 SGHRS, CDR2 YFSETQ.